The rows below give T cell receptor beta chains drawn from one sample of a study of blood T cell repertoires in COVID-19. Sequencing used immunoSEQ multiplex PCR; TCRdb keeps in-frame clones, though not all of them. The table includes under 200,000 clones, over 75% detected once. Sequencing input: peripheral blood. These receptors originate from a man in his 70s with active or convalescent COVID-19. The CDR3 runs from the conserved cysteine through the conserved F or W.

TRBJ2-1 TRBV5-5 CASSLGRGIYNEQFF
TRBJ2-3 TRBV6-5 CATRDSQRVDTQYF
TRBJ1-4 TRBV12-3/TRBV12-4 CASRLGEVEKLFF
TRBJ2-3 TRBV7-6 CASSFAPRTGGSHTQYF
TRBJ1-1 TRBV14 CASSPQTDTEAFF
TRBJ1-3 TRBV30 CAWTEPGSGNTIYF
TRBJ2-5 TRBV4-1 CASSQDNNRGSETQYF
TRBJ1-1 TRBV4-1 CASSQSTYTEAFF
TRBJ2-7 TRBV7-2 CASSSYALYEQYF
TRBJ1-1 TRBV4-2 CASSQDQGAVNTEAFF
TRBJ1-2 TRBV4-1 CASSQDEGTEFNYGYTF
TRBJ1-2 TRBV5-1 CASSLAASGRYGYTF
TRBJ1-5 TRBV4-1 CASRRNGDGLGNQPQHF
TRBJ2-7 TRBV2 CANRGPSYEQYF
TRBJ1-2 TRBV5-1 CASSLRTGGDYGYTF
TRBJ1-5 TRBV7-9 CASSQTGNSNQPQHF
TRBJ2-7 TRBV28 CASKLWLTGSYEQYF
TRBJ1-5 TRBV4-2 CASSQMQGYSNQPQHF
TRBJ2-2 TRBV4-2 CASSQRPWREGRTGELFF
TRBJ2-7 TRBV18 CASSPGTSYEQYF
TRBJ2-2 TRBV27 CASSLMRDSSNTGELFF
TRBJ1-3 TRBV12-2 CASRLDRDSTNSGNTIYF
TRBJ1-5 TRBV30 CAWSIKLLTGGYQPQHF
TRBJ1-6 TRBV19 CASTNSQGSSYNSPLHF
TRBJ2-2 TRBV11-3 CASSLREGGELFF
TRBJ2-7 TRBV5-6 CASRGTGTGYEQYF
TRBJ1-6 TRBV5-6 CASSLGDRGSPLHF
TRBJ2-7 TRBV4-3 CASSPGRGGSYEQYF
TRBJ2-3 TRBV6-5 CASSLQGPLTDTQYF
TRBJ1-3 TRBV19 CASSTQGPGNTIYF
TRBJ2-2 TRBV27 CASSSGLAGNTGELFF
TRBJ2-7 TRBV7-2 CASSSRSLYEQYF
TRBJ1-2 TRBV19 CASSIRQGASGYTF
TRBJ1-2 TRBV19 CASAITGLEGYTF